Given below is one T cell receptor beta chain in context. The protocol was immunoSEQ multiplex PCR, while the TCRdb copy is restricted to in-frame clones and leaves out a portion. The table shows tens of thousands of clones, with around 84% occurring only once. This record belongs to a study of control samples from healthy donors and cancer patients. The CDR3 spans 15 residues. Germline lookup yields CDR1 SGHRS and CDR2 YFSETQ. The junction had 5 bases not matched to a gene; V was cut back by 0 bases and J by 2 bases. V usage is TRBV5-1 and J usage is TRBJ2-7, with 7 bases that match TRBD1. The receptor was isolated from a man aged 45-60 years in good health. The sequencing sample was made of blood. In DNA, the CDR3 is TGCGCCAGCAGCTTGGCAGGGACAGAGACCTACGAGCAGTACTTC. This sequence encodes CASSLAGTETYEQYF.